The sequence of this T cell receptor beta chain was determined in a study of T-cell memory formation after mild COVID-19. Study information: TCR clusters largely stayed donor specific. General observations from the study: Day 15 to 85 contracting clones showed balanced CD4/CD8; later expanders leaned CD4+. Specificity for SARS-CoV-2 was not confirmed among the second-wave clones peaking on day 37. CD4+ contracting clones were mainly CM and EM; CD8+ ones, EMRA.

A single record per CDR3 protein comes from TCRdb applying MiXCR to the 5' RACE reads. The table records 300,000 to 350,000 distinct CDR3 sequences, approximately 15% of them present only once. This CDR3 comprises 16 residues. With 5 bases clipped from V and 3 bases from J, the junction kept 12 bases outside the gene matches. Germline V gene lookup returns CDR1 DFQATT and CDR2 SNEGSKA (reference sequence). As for this clonotype: Its antigen remains unidentified.

The chain employs TRBV20-1 and TRBJ1-2; 10 nucleotides line up with TRBD1. Sequenced: PBMCs or a T cell subset sorted from them (not recorded which). The receptor's source is a man aged 18 to 30 who had mild COVID-19 (a few samples of this study predate the infection). Cell type and time point are not known. The CDR3 region is CSAHGGQGMNYYGYTF. In DNA, the CDR3 is TGCAGTGCTCACGGGGGACAGGGGATGAACTACTATGGCTACACCTTC.